These 18 T cell receptor beta chains came from one sample sequenced in a study of T-cell reconstitution after alpha-beta-depleted transplantation in children. Using unique molecular identifiers, the investigators prepared the TCRbeta library. TCRdb analysed the PCR reads with MiXCR anew, one entry per CDR3 protein. The sample shows 150,000 to 250,000 distinct CDR3 sequences, just under 6.5% of them seen only once. The material sequenced was PBMCs, taken before TCRalphabeta/CD19-depleted stem cell transplant. Receptors were obtained from a girl under three years old with combined immunodeficiency, due to receive a stem cell transplant.

This clonotype came up many times. This chain links TRBV5-5 with TRBJ2-5; perhaps D is TRBD1 or TRBD2 (5 bases each). V was clipped by 5 bases and J by 5 bases, with 19 bases between them. CDR3 length: 15 amino acids. Germline CDR1 reads SGHKS; CDR2 reads YYEKEE (reference sequence). The CDR3 nucleotides are TGTGCCAGCAGTTCCCGGGACCCTTCCCTGGAGACCCAGTACTTC. Its protein is CASSSRDPSLETQYF.

V usage is TRBV4-3 and J usage is TRBJ2-1; D may be TRBD2 (5 bases). The CDR3 sequence is 17 residues long. Trimming stripped 0 bases from V and 4 bases from J, with 16 bases between. The germline gives CDR1 LGHNA, CDR2 YSLEER. For the CDR3, the DNA is TGCGCCAGCAGCCAAGATATTGGCGGGTCAAATTACAATGAGCAGTTCTTC. It codes for CASSQDIGGSNYNEQFF.

Ten or more counts support this clonotype. The chain employs TRBV4-3 and TRBJ2-1; D may be TRBD1 (6 bases). Germline values: CDR1 LGHNA, CDR2 YSLEER. Trimming stripped 3 bases from V and 8 bases from J, with 11 bases between. The CDR3 runs 13 residues. CDR3 bases: TGCGCCAGCAGCCAGGGGGCTAGTGATGAGCAGTTCTTC. This codes for CASSQGASDEQFF.

This clonotype showed up many times. The chain recombines TRBV5-4 with TRBJ2-1, with D possibly TRBD2 on 7 matching bases. Looked up from germline, CDR1 is SGHNT and CDR2 is YYREEE (reference sequence). The CDR3 covers 15 residues. The V end was cut by 4 bases, the J end by 9 bases, with 20 bases between. Written as DNA, the CDR3 is TGTGCCAGCAGCGCCGCGGGGGCTGGGGGAATTGAGCAGTTCTTC. Translation: CASSAAGAGGIEQFF.

This clonotype was detected ten times or more. The chain employs TRBV27 and TRBJ2-7; D is undetermined. The CDR3 spans 13 residues. CDR1 and CDR2 from the germline V gene are MNHEY and SMNVEV (reference sequence). Trimming removed 3 bases at V and 3 bases at J, with 9 bases between. The CDR3 loop reads CASSLDRNYEQYF. CDR3 sequence (DNA): TGTGCCAGCAGTTTGGACCGAAACTACGAGCAGTACTTC.

This clonotype was counted ten times or more. The V gene is TRBV28, the J gene TRBJ2-7; weak D call: TRBD2 (6 bases). The CDR3 is 14 residues long. V gave up 4 bases and J gave up 4 bases, with 14 bases separating them. Germline CDR1 is MDHEN and CDR2 is SYDVKM. CDR3 residues: CASSSIADSYEQYF. CDR3 nucleotides: TGTGCCAGCAGTTCGATAGCGGATAGTTACGAGCAGTACTTC.

There are many counts of this clonotype. The rearrangement uses TRBV12-3 or TRBV12-4 and TRBJ2-1; 8 nucleotides agree with TRBD2. The ends lost 2 bases at V and 6 bases at J; junction bases unmatched: 12. This CDR3 has 17 residues. CDR3 coding DNA: TGTGCCAGCAGTTTATCTTCGTCCGGGACTAGAGGCAATGAGCAGTTCTTC. Translating gives CASSLSSSGTRGNEQFF.

This clonotype was seen ten or more times. The V and J genes are TRBV4-3 and TRBJ2-1; D perhaps matches TRBD1 (5 bases). The ends were cut back, 5 bases at V and 0 bases at J, with 14 bases in the middle. Germline V gene lookup returns CDR1 LGHNA and CDR2 YSLEER. The CDR3 runs 16 residues. The CDR3: CASSDRGFDSYNEQFF. The CDR3 nucleotides read TGCGCCAGCAGCGATAGGGGTTTCGACTCCTACAATGAGCAGTTCTTC.

Ten or more counts support this clonotype. The rearrangement links TRBV27 to TRBJ1-2; D may be TRBD1 (6 bases). The CDR3 spans 14 residues. The V end was cut by 5 bases, the J end by 6 bases, with 16 bases between. CDR1 MNHEY and CDR2 SMNVEV come from the germline V gene (reference sequence). The CDR3: CASSDSWGPDGYTF. The DNA for the CDR3 is TGTGCCAGCAGTGACTCATGGGGGCCGGATGGCTACACCTTC.

The sample holds a few counts of this clonotype. The gene calls are TRBV2 and TRBJ1-5; D gene ambiguous. Germline CDR1 is SNHLY and CDR2 is FYNNEI. The CDR3 has 14 residues. V was pared by 4 bases and J by 4 bases, with 11 bases between. This chain's CDR3 is CASSGSTYNQPQHF. CDR3 sequence (DNA): TGTGCCAGCAGTGGAAGTACATATAATCAGCCCCAGCATTTT.

A few counts support this clonotype. The V call is TRBV12-3 or TRBV12-4, the J call TRBJ1-1; tentative D call: TRBD1 (5 bases). The V and J ends lost 3 bases and 3 bases respectively, with 8 bases between them. This CDR3 is 13 amino acids long. The CDR3 is CASSFQGDTEAFF. In DNA, the CDR3 is TGTGCCAGCAGTTTCCAGGGAGACACTGAAGCTTTCTTT.

This clonotype was counted ten times or more. The V and J genes are TRBV29-1 and TRBJ2-3; 7 bases align to TRBD1. Germline loops: CDR1 SQVTM, CDR2 ANQGSEA. This CDR3 contains 15 residues. After removal of 6 bases from V and 4 bases from J, the junction contained 13 bases not matched to a gene. The CDR3 here is CSVNRGQRAPDTQYF. The CDR3 bases are TGCAGCGTGAACAGGGGACAGCGAGCCCCAGATACGCAGTATTTT.

This clonotype was counted ten times or more. The chain recombines TRBV5-4 with TRBJ2-1; 9 nucleotides match TRBD2. The CDR3 extends over 14 amino acids. After removal of 4 bases from V and 9 bases from J, the junction contained 8 bases not matched to a gene. In germline, CDR1 is SGHNT, CDR2 YYREEE (reference sequence). The CDR3 region has the DNA TGTGCCAGCAGCCCACCGGGACTAGCTCCTGAGCAGTTCTTC. The encoded protein is CASSPPGLAPEQFF.

CDR3 residues: CAWSPLGTANTGELFF. CDR3 DNA sequence: TGTGCCTGGAGTCCCCTCGGGACAGCGAACACCGGGGAGCTGTTTTTT. The chain uses TRBV30 and TRBJ2-2; 7 nucleotides align to TRBD1. The CDR3 length is 16 residues. The ends lost 2 bases at V and 0 bases at J; junction bases unmatched: 6. Germline V lookup: CDR1 GTSNPN, CDR2 SVGIG (reference sequence).

This clonotype was counted ten times or more. J is TRBJ2-1 and V is TRBV20-1, with D unclear. Looked up from germline, CDR1 is DFQATT and CDR2 is SNEGSKA (reference sequence). CDR3 length: 11 residues. V dropped 1 base and J dropped 9 bases, with 7 bases sitting between them. The CDR3 protein is CSARVGVEQFF. The CDR3, as DNA: TGCAGTGCTAGAGTAGGAGTTGAGCAGTTCTTC.

In this sample, this clonotype turned up many times. Here the CDR3 reads CSASGRLQETQYF. The CDR3 nucleotides read TGCAGTGCTAGCGGCAGGCTTCAAGAGACCCAGTACTTC. The V gene is TRBV20-1, the J gene TRBJ2-5; D is ambiguous. This CDR3 has 13 amino acids. V shed 3 bases and J shed 2 bases, with 10 bases lying between them. The V gene's germline CDR1 is DFQATT and CDR2 SNEGSKA (reference sequence).

As for this clonotype: This sequence may be a read error, since a much larger clone differs from it by one base. The chain joins TRBV24-1 to TRBJ2-7; D is uncertain. This CDR3 region has 11 residues. Looked up from germline, CDR1 is KGHDR and CDR2 is SFDVKD. As DNA, the CDR3 is TGTGCCACCAGTGACGTCTACGAGCGGTACTTC. Translating it yields CATSDVYERYF.

This chain connects TRBV20-1 to TRBJ2-2; no firm D call. The germline V and J ends were trimmed by 5 bases and 6 bases, with 7 bases remaining between them. The CDR3 covers 11 residues. Per the germline V gene, CDR1 is DFQATT and CDR2 is SNEGSKA (reference sequence). CDR3 nucleotide sequence: TGCAGTGCTTTATTACCCGGGGAGCTGTTTTTT. Its protein is CSALLPGELFF.